Below, one T cell receptor (beta chain) is given with its context. What it binds is unknown. Because it lacks the conserved phenylalanine or tryptophan at the end, this CDR3 is likely a read error. This sample was taken from a study of blood T cells in healthy people across ages. Study background: Per two T cells, about one barcoded beta molecule was captured through template switching. Study-wide results and caveats: Long-lived donors had more naive CD4+ cells and higher diversity than aged donors. Conclusively comparing naive with antigen-experienced cells was impossible with unsorted PBMCs.

The use of a sample-barcoded 5' primer and a J-beta primer mix characterized a second PCR of about 7 to 12 cycles. TCRdb re-called the 5' RACE reads through MiXCR, storing one row per CDR3 protein. The sample consists of some 730,000 distinct CDR3 sequences, about 20% of them appearing once. What was sequenced was blood. This clonotype was obtained from a man between 70 and 80 years old in good health.

The chain's CDR3 is CASGGETQYL. The CDR3 region has the DNA TGTGCCAGCGGGGGCGAGACCCAGTACCTC. The chain has TRBV5-6 and TRBJ2-5, with D maybe TRBD1 (6 bases). CDR1 SGHDT and CDR2 YYEEEE come from the germline V gene. The CDR3 contains 10 residues. Trimming left V 7 bases short and J 5 bases short, with 6 bases between.